This T cell receptor (beta chain) was identified in a study of cytomegalovirus exposure and HLA in healthy donors. The CDR3 loop spans 13 amino acids. The PCR ran on 60 Vbeta and 13 Jbeta primers. The table came from immunoSEQ multiplex PCR; TCRdb's copy has only in-frame clones and leaves some out. The sample shows 120,000 or so clones, 60% to 85% of them seen only once. The TCR was taken from a man aged 25-45 years in good health and CMV-seronegative. The sequenced material came from PBMCs. V and J are TRBV21-1 and TRBJ1-5. TRBV21-1 constitutes a pseudogene. The CDR3 here is CASSRGLGQPQHF. CDR3 DNA sequence: TGTGCCAGCAGCAGAGGGCTCGGGCAGCCCCAGCATTTT.